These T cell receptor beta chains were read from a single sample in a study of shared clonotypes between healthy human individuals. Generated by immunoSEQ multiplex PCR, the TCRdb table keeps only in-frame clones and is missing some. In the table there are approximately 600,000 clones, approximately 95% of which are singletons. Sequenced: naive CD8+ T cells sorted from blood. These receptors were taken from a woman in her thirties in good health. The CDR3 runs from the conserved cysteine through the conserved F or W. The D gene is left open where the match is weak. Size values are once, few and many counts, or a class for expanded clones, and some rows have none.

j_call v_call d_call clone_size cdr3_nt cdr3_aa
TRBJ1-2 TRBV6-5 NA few TGTGCCAGCAGCCCGACAAATAACTATGGCTACACCTTC CASSPTNNYGYTF
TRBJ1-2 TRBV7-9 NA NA TGTGCCAGCAGCTTAGGGGGGTCCATCGGCTACACCTTC CASSLGGSIGYTF
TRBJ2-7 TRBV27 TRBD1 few TGTGCCAGTAAACTTGGGACAGGCTACGAGCAGTACTTC CASKLGTGYEQYF
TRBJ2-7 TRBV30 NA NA TGTGCCTGGAGTGCCCCTGGCGAGCAGTACTTC CAWSAPGEQYF
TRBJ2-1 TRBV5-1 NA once TGCGCCAGCAGCTTGCGGGACGTCTCCTACAATGAGCAGTTCTTC CASSLRDVSYNEQFF
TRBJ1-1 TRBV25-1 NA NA TGTGCCAGCAGTGAATGGGGATCCACTGAAGCTTTCTTT CASSEWGSTEAFF
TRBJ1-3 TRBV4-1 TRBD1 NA TGCGCCAGCAGCCTTGGGACAGGGAGTGGAAACACCATATATTTT CASSLGTGSGNTIYF
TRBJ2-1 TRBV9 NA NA TGTGCCAGCAGCGTAGTCGATGGCAATGAGCAGTTCTTC CASSVVDGNEQFF
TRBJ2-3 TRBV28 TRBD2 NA TGTGCCAGCAGTACGGCCATTTGGAGTAGCGGGGCAGATACGCAGTATTTT CASSTAIWSSGADTQYF
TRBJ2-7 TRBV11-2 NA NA TGTGCCAGCAGCTTAGCCGGGACAAGCTCCTACGAGCAGTACTTC CASSLAGTSSYEQYF
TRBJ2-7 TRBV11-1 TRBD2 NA TGTGCCAGCAGCGAAACTAGCGGGAGGCCCTACGAGCAGTACTTC CASSETSGRPYEQYF
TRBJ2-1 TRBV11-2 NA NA TGTGCCAGCAGCTTAGGGGACTTGGGCAATGAGCAGTTCTTC CASSLGDLGNEQFF
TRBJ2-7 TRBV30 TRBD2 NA TGTGCCTGGAGCGAAGGACTAGCGGAGTTGAACTACGAGCAGTACTTC CAWSEGLAELNYEQYF
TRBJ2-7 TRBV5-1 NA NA TGCGCCAGCAGCCCAGACGAAAACAGGGCTACCTACGAGCAGTACTTC CASSPDENRATYEQYF
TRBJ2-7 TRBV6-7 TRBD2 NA TGTGCCAGCAGAAAGAGGGTATTGGGCGGGAGTGACTACGAGCAGTACTTC CASRKRVLGGSDYEQYF
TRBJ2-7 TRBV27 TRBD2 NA TGTGCCAGCAGTTTAGGCCCCTTGGTAGCGGGGTCCTACGAGCAGTACTTC CASSLGPLVAGSYEQYF
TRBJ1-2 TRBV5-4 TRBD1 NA TGTGCCAGCAACCAGGGAGACGCCGGGACAGGGCATGGCTATGGCTACACCTTC CASNQGDAGTGHGYGYTF
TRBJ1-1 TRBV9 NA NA TGTGCCAGCAGTCTAGGGACAATGAGCACTGAAGCTTTCTTT CASSLGTMSTEAFF
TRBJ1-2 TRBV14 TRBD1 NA TGTGCCAGCGTTCCGGGACAGGGTCCCTATGGCTACACCTTC CASVPGQGPYGYTF
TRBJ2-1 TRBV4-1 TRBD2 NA TGCGCCAGCAGCCAAGATAGACTAGCGGGTGTCCAAGAGCAGTTCTTC CASSQDRLAGVQEQFF
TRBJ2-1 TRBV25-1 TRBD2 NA TGTGCCAGCAGTGCCCCTAGGGTGGGACTAGCGGCCTACAATGAGCAGTTCTTC CASSAPRVGLAAYNEQFF
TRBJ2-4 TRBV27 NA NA TGTGCCAGCAGCCCCCTGCGGGATGAAAACATTCAGTACTTC CASSPLRDENIQYF
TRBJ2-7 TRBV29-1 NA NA TGCAGCGTCCAGGGGCGGGACGAGCAGTACTTC CSVQGRDEQYF
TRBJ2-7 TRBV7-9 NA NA TGTGCCACCTCGACGGACGGACGCGAGCAGTACTTC CATSTDGREQYF
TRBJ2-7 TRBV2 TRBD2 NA TGTGCCAGCAAGATGGGACTAGCGAACTCCTACGAGCAGTACTTC CASKMGLANSYEQYF
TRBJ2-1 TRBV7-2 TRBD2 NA TGTGCCAGCAGCTTCCTGACTAGCCCTGACAATGAGCAGTTCTTC CASSFLTSPDNEQFF
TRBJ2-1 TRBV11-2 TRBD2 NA TGTGCCAGCAGGTGGCGACTAGCGGGGGCCAGCTCCTACAATGAGCAGTTCTTC CASRWRLAGASSYNEQFF
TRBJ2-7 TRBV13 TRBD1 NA TGTGCCAGCAGCTTAAAGCTCCAGGGACAGGTGGACTACGAGCAGTACTTC CASSLKLQGQVDYEQYF
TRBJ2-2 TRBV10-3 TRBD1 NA TGTGCCATCAGTGAGTCGGGGGACAGGATCAACACCGGGGAGCTGTTTTTT CAISESGDRINTGELFF
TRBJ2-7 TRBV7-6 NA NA TGTGCCAGCAGCTTAGCAGGGGGTCCGGGGGGCTTATCCTACGAGCAGTACTTC CASSLAGGPGGLSYEQYF
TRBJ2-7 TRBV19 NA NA TGTGCCAGTAGTATAGCACAGGGATCCTACGAGCAGTACTTC CASSIAQGSYEQYF
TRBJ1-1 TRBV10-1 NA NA TGCGCCAGCAGTGAGACAGAAGCTTTCTTT CASSETEAFF
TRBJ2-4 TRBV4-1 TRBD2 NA TGCGCCAGCAGCCCAACTAGCGGGAGTCCGCCCTCCAAAAACATTCAGTACTTC CASSPTSGSPPSKNIQYF
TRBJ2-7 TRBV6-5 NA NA TGTGCCAGCAGTTTCTCCCCCGCGCAAAGCTACGAGCAGTACTTC CASSFSPAQSYEQYF
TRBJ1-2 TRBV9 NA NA TGTGCCAGCAGCGTAGACCGGGCCCCCTATGGCTACACCTTC CASSVDRAPYGYTF
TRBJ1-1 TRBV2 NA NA TGTGCCAGCCGCGGGGTAGTGAACACTGAAGCTTTCTTT CASRGVVNTEAFF
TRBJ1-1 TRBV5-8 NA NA TGTGCCATCCAAGCAAGCACTGAAGCTTTCTTT CAIQASTEAFF
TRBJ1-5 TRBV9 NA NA TGTGCCAGCAGCGTATCCCCTAGACACAATCAGCCCCAGCATTTT CASSVSPRHNQPQHF
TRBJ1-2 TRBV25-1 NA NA TGTGCCAGCAGTGAAAGCTATGGCTACACCTTC CASSESYGYTF
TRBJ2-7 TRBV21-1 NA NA TGTGCCAGCAGCAAAAAGGCGGCGGGAGAGCAGTACTTC CASSKKAAGEQYF
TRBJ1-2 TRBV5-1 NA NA TGCGCCAGCAGCTTGGTACAGGCGGGGGGTGTCTATGGCTACACCTTC CASSLVQAGGVYGYTF
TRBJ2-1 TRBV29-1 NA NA TGCAGCGTTCTTCAGGGGATTCAGTTCTTC CSVLQGIQFF
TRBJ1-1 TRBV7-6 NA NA TGTGCCAGCAGCTTAGTTGTTAACACTGAAGCTTTCTTT CASSLVVNTEAFF
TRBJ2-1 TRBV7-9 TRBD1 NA TGTGCCAGCAGCCCGGGGACAGGGGAAGTCAATGAGCAGTTCTTC CASSPGTGEVNEQFF
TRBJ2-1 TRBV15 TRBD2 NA TGTGCCACCAAAGAAAGGACTAGCAGAAACAATGAGCAGTTCTTC CATKERTSRNNEQFF
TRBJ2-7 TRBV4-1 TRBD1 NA TGCGCCAGCAGCACCCGACAGGGTCTCTACGAGCAGTACTTC CASSTRQGLYEQYF
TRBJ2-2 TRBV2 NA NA TGTGCCAGCAGTGAGACACGAGAGACGAACACCGGGGAGCTGTTTTTT CASSETRETNTGELFF
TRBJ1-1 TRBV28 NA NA TGTGCCAGCAGTTTGGAAGGGGGGCAAACATACACTGAAGCTTTCTTT CASSLEGGQTYTEAFF
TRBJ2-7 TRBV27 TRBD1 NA TGTGCCAGCAGGCCCTCCGGGACAGGGTTCTACGAGCAGTACTTC CASRPSGTGFYEQYF
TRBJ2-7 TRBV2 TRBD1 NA TGTGCCAGCAGTGAGGGGACAGGGACAACCTACGAGCAGTACTTC CASSEGTGTTYEQYF
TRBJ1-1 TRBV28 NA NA TGTGCCAGCAGTTTATCTTTCACAGTGAACACTGAAGCTTTCTTT CASSLSFTVNTEAFF
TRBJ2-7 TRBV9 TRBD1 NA TGTGCCAGCAGCCCGGGCCGGGACAGGGGTTCCTACGAGCAGTACTTC CASSPGRDRGSYEQYF
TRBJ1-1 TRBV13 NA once TGTGCCAGCAGCTTCGTAGGCATTGGGAACACTGAAGCTTTCTTT CASSFVGIGNTEAFF
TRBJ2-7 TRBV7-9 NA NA TGTGCCAGCAGCTTAACCGGGAGCCTTGGCGAGCAGTACTTC CASSLTGSLGEQYF
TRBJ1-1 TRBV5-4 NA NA TGTGCCAGCAGCAACCCGGGACGGGCAATGAACACTGAAGCTTTCTTT CASSNPGRAMNTEAFF